The following is a T cell receptor (beta chain) sequence with its context. What it binds is unknown. The data belong to a study of cytomegalovirus exposure and HLA in healthy donors. The PCR made use of 60 Vbeta and 13 Jbeta primers. Assay: immunoSEQ multiplex PCR; the TCRdb copy retains only in-frame clones and omits some. This sample has around 140,000 clones, with 75% found just once. V lost 4 bases to trimming and J lost 0 bases; unmatched junction nucleotides: 21. Germline V gene lookup returns CDR1 SNHLY and CDR2 FYNNEI. The CDR3 runs 21 residues. Notes on the study in general: Versus the approximately 720-donor mean, an Asian-associated ancestry cluster reportedly showed fewer N-insertions in a later analysis.

The chain carries TRBV2 and TRBJ2-4; 7 positions match TRBD1. This TCR was sampled from a man aged 30-40 years in good health and CMV-seronegative. The sequencing sample was made of PBMCs. The CDR3 DNA reads TGTGCCAGCAGTGGCCCCCCCGGGACAGAGGCCTTTTTTAGAGCCAAAAACATTCAGTACTTC. It yields the protein CASSGPPGTEAFFRAKNIQYF.